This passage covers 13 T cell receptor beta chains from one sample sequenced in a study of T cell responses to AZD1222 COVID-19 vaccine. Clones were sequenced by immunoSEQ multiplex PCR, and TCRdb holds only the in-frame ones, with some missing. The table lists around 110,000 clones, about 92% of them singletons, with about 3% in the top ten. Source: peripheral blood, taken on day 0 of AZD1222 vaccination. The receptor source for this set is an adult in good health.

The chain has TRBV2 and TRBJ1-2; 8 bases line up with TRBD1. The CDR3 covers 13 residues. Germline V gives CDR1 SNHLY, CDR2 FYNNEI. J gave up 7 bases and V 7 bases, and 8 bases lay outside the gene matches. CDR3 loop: CASIIFDRGGYTF. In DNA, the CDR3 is TGTGCCAGCATTATATTCGACAGGGGTGGCTACACCTTC.

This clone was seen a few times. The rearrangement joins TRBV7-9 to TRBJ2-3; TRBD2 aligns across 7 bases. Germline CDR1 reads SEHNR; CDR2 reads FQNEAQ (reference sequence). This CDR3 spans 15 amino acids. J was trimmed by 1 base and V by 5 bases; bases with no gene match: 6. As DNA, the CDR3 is TGTGCCAGCAGCCCCCCGGGGAGGGGCACAGATACGCAGTATTTT. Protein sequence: CASSPPGRGTDTQYF.

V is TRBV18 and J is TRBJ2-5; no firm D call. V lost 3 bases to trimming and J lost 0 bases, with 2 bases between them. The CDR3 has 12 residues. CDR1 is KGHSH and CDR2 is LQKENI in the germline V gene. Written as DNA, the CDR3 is TGTGCCAGCTCACCGTACCAAGAGACCCAGTACTTC. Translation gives CASSPYQETQYF.

As DNA, the CDR3 is TGTGCCAGTAGTGTAGCCCCCGGGACAGGGTCAAACTATGGCTACACCTTC. Translating gives CASSVAPGTGSNYGYTF. The chain combines TRBV19 with TRBJ1-2, with 9 nucleotides matching TRBD1. Germline CDR1 is LNHDA and CDR2 is SQIVND (reference sequence). J was trimmed by 2 bases and V by 5 bases; bases with no gene match: 12. The CDR3 sequence is 17 residues long.

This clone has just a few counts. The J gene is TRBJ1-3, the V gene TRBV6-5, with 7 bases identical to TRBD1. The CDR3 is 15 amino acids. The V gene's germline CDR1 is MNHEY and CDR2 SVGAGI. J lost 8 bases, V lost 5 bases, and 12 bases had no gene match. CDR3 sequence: CASSRRTGAGDTIYF. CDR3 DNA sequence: TGTGCCAGCAGTCGAAGGACAGGAGCTGGGGACACCATATATTTT.

The CDR3 reads CASSSLGIVGELFF. The CDR3, as DNA: TGTGCCAGCAGCTCCCTCGGTATAGTCGGGGAGCTGTTTTTT. This chain joins TRBV7-2 and TRBJ2-2; D unresolved. The germline gives CDR1 SGHTA, CDR2 FQGNSA. There are 14 residues in the CDR3. V lost 4 bases, J lost 7 bases, and 13 bases lay in between.

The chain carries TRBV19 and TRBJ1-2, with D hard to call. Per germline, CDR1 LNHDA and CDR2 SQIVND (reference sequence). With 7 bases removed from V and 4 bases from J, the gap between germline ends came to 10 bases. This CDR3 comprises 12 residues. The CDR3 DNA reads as TGTGCCAGTAATTTAAGACCCTATGGCTACACCTTC. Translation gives CASNLRPYGYTF.

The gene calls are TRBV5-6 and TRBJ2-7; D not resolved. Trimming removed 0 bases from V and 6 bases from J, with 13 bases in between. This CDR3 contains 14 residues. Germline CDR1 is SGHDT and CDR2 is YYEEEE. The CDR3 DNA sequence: TGTGCCAGCAGCTTGGCCCGGAAGGCGAGCGAGCAGTACTTC. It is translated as CASSLARKASEQYF.

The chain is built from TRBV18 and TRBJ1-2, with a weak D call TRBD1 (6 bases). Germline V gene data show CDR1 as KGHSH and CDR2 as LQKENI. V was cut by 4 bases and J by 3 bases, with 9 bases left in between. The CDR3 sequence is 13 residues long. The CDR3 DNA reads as TGTGCCAGCTCACAACAGGGCTACTATGGCTACACCTTC. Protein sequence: CASSQQGYYGYTF.

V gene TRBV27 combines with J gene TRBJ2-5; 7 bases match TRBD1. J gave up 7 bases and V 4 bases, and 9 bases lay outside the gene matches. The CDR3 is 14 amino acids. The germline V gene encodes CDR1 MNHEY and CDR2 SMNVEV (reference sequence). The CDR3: CASSYRRGQGTQYF. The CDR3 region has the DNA TGTGCCAGCAGTTACCGAAGGGGGCAGGGGACCCAGTACTTC.

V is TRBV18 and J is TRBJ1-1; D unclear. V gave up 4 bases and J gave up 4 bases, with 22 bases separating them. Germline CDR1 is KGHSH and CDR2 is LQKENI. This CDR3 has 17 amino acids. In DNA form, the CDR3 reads TGTGCCAGCTCACGGTCGACGACAAAGGGTAACGGCACTGAAGCTTTCTTT. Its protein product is CASSRSTTKGNGTEAFF.

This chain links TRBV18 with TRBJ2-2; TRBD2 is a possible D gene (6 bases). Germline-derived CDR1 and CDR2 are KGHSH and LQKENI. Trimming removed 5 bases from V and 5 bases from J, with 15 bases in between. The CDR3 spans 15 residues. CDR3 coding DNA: TGTGCCAGCTCAGCACTGGGGGAGGCGACCGGGGAGCTGTTTTTT. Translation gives CASSALGEATGELFF. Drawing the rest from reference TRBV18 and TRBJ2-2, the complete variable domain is NAGVMQNPRHLVRRRGQEARLRCSPMKGHSHVYWYRQLPEEGLKFMVYLQKENIIDESGMPKERFSAEFPKEGPSILRIQQVVRGDSAAYFCASSALGEATGELFFGEGSRLTVL.

CDR3 in amino acids: CASSSGPIVYF. CDR3 sequence (DNA): TGTGCCAGCAGTTCCGGGCCCATTGTGTACTTC. The chain combines TRBV6-5 with TRBJ2-7, with D unclear. V was pared by 4 bases and J by 12 bases, with 13 bases between. The germline CDR1 and CDR2 sequences are MNHEY and SVGAGI. The CDR3 is 11 residues long.